This T cell receptor (beta chain) is from a study of shared clonotypes between healthy human individuals. Germline values: CDR1 SGDLS, CDR2 YYNGEE. Trimming removed 0 bases from V and 4 bases from J, with 10 bases in between. This CDR3 region has 14 residues. The test was conducted at deep level. Sorted-subset replicate PCR reactions contained 200 ng DNA, corresponding to some 30,000 T cell genomes. The repertoire was sequenced with immunoSEQ multiplex PCR; TCRdb's copy has only in-frame clones and lacks some. The sample records millions of clones, 90% to 95% being singletons. The authors divided CD4+ cells into CD45RA+ naive and CD45RA-negative memory subsets. In the case of this clone: Other DNA sequences of this sample code for an identical CDR3.

The J gene is TRBJ2-5, the V gene TRBV9; maybe TRBD2 (6 bases). The specimen was naive CD4+ T cells sorted from blood. Subset meaning: CD45RA+ positively selected. This TCR derives from a man aged 18 to 29 in good health. The CDR3 is CASSVGLGGETQYF. CDR3 nucleotide sequence: TGTGCCAGCAGCGTAGGACTGGGAGGAGAGACCCAGTACTTC.